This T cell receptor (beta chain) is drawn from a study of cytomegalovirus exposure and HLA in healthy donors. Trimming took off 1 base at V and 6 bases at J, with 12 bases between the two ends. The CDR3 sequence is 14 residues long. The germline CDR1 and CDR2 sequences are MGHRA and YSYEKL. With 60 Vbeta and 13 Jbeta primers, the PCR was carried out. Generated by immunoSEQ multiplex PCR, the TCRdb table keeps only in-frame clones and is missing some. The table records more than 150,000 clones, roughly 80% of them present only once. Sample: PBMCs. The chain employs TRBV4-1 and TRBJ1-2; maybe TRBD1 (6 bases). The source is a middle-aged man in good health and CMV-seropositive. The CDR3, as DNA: TGCGCCAGCAGCCAAGGCAGGGGCGGCGATGGCTACACCTTC. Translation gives CASSQGRGGDGYTF.